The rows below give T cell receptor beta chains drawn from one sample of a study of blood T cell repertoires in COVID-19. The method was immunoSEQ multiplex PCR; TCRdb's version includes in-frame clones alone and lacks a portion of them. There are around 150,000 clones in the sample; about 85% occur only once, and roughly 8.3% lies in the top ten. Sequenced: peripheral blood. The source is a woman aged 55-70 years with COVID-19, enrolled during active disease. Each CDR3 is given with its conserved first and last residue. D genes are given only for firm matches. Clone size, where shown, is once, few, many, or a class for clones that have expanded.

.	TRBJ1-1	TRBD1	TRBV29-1	TGCAGCGTTGTGGGGACAGGGTTTCGGAAGGTCACTGAAGCTTTCTTT	CSVVGTGFRKVTEAFF
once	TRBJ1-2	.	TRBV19	TGTGCCAGTAGTATTCAGGAAAACCAGAGTGGCTACACCTTC	CASSIQENQSGYTF
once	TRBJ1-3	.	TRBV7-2	TGTGCCAGCAGCTTAGTAGGCGGGAAGCGGAACACCATATATTTT	CASSLVGGKRNTIYF
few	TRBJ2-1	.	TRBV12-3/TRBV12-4	TGTGCCAGCAGCTTGGGACTGGGTGAGCAGTTCTTC	CASSLGLGEQFF
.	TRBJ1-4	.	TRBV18	TGTGCCAGCTCACCACCTAAACAGGAAAGGGCTAATGAAAAACTGTTTTTT	CASSPPKQERANEKLFF
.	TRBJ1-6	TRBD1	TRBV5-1	TGCGCCAGCAGCTTTACAGGGGACCCTAATTCACCCCTCCACTTT	CASSFTGDPNSPLHF
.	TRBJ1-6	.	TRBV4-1	TGCGCCAGCAGCTCGGGCAGGGTTGAGTCACCCCTCCACTTT	CASSSGRVESPLHF
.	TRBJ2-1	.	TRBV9	TGTGCCAGCAGCGTAGGCGGGTTAAACAATGAGCAGTTCTTC	CASSVGGLNNEQFF
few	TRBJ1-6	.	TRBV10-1	TGCGCCAGCAGTGCAGGGAATAATTCACCCCTCCACTTT	CASSAGNNSPLHF
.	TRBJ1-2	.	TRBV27	TGTGCCAGCAGTTTTGAGGGCTCGCGACTTGGCTACACCTTC	CASSFEGSRLGYTF
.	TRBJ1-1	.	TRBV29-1	TGCAGCGTTTACCAGGACAATGAAGCTTTCTTT	CSVYQDNEAFF
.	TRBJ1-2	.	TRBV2	TGTGCCAGCAACAACAGGGCATTCGACGACTATGGCTACACCTTC	CASNNRAFDDYGYTF
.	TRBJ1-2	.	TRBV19	TGTGCCAGTACGGGACTCTACTATGGCTACACCTTC	CASTGLYYGYTF
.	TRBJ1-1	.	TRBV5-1	TGCGCCAGCAGCCTCCAACAGACCGTGAACACTGAAGCTTTCTTT	CASSLQQTVNTEAFF
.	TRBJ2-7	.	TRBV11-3	TGTGCCAGCAGCTTAGACTACGCGAACGAGCAGTACTTC	CASSLDYANEQYF
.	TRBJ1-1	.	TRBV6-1	TGTGCCAGCAGTGCCGGGGGGCTTGGAGTGAACACTGAAGCTTTCTTT	CASSAGGLGVNTEAFF
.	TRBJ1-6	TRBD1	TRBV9	TGTGCCAGCAGCGTTACAGGGGATGGCGGCCCTTCACCCCTCCACTTT	CASSVTGDGGPSPLHF
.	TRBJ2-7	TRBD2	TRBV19	TGTGCCAGTAGTATGGGTGCGGGAGTAGGTTACGAGCAGTACTTC	CASSMGAGVGYEQYF
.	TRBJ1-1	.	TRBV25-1	TGTGCCAGCAGTTCGGGACTGAAGAATGAAGCTTTCTTT	CASSSGLKNEAFF
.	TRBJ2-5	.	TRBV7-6	TGTGCCAGCAGCTCAGAGACTCGGGGGGCCCTCGGAACCCAGTACTTC	CASSSETRGALGTQYF
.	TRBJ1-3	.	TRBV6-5	TGTGCCAGCAGTTTTGGACAGATCTCTGGAAACACCATATATTTT	CASSFGQISGNTIYF
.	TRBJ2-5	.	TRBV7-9	TGTGCCAGCAGCCTCGCGGGGGCGGGAGAGACCCAGTACTTC	CASSLAGAGETQYF
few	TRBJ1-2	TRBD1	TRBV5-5	TGTGCCAGCAGCTCCCCCGGGACAGTCACGTATGGCTACACCTTC	CASSSPGTVTYGYTF
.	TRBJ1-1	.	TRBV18	TGTGCCAGCTCAAGAGGGTCTAGAGAGAACACTGAAGCTTTCTTT	CASSRGSRENTEAFF
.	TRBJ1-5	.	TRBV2	TGTGCCAGCAAACCAGGGGCTATTAGCAATCAGCCCCAGCATTTT	CASKPGAISNQPQHF
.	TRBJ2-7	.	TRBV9	TGTGCCAGCAGCCAAGGACCGGGGACACCAATTAGACAGTACTTC	CASSQGPGTPIRQYF
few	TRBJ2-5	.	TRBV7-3	TGTGCCAGCAGCTTAGCGGGATCGGAGACCCAGTACTTC	CASSLAGSETQYF
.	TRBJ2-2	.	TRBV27	TGTGCCAGCTCGGCGAGAAGGTCCTTTTCGGGCGGGGAGCTGTTTTTT	CASSARRSFSGGELFF
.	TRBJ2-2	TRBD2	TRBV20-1	TGCAGTGCTAGTCTAGCGGGAGGGCCTGGCACCGGGGAGCTGTTTTTT	CSASLAGGPGTGELFF
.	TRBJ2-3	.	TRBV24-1	TGTGCCACCAGTGATTGGCAGCGATCAGATACGCAGTATTTT	CATSDWQRSDTQYF
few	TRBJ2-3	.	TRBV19	TGTGCCAGTAGTATACAGGGCCGGGGCACAGATACGCAGTATTTT	CASSIQGRGTDTQYF
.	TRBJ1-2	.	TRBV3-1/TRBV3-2	TGTGCCAGCAGCCGAAGTCCCCGAGATGGCTACACCTTC	CASSRSPRDGYTF
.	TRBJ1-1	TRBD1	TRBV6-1	TGTGCCAGCAGTGAAGAAGGACAGGGAGGGACTGAAGCTTTCTTT	CASSEEGQGGTEAFF
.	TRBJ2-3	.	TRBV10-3	TGTGCCATCAGTGACCCTACAGGGACCGCGCCGGGAGATACGCAGTATTTT	CAISDPTGTAPGDTQYF
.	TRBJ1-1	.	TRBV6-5	TGTGCCAGCAGTTACTTCCCACAGGCGAATGAAGCTTTCTTT	CASSYFPQANEAFF
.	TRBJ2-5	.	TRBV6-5	TGTGCCAGCAGGGGGGGAGGGGGGAATCAAGAGACCCAGTACTTC	CASRGGGGNQETQYF
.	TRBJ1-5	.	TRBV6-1	TGTGCCAGCAGTGAACTCTCACAGGGTTTCTATCAGCCCCAGCATTTT	CASSELSQGFYQPQHF
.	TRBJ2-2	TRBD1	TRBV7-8	TGTGCCAGCAGCTTGGGACAGGGGGGATACACCGGGGAGCTGTTTTTT	CASSLGQGGYTGELFF
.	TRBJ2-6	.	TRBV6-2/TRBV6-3	TGTGCCAGCAGTTACGGTTGGGACTTAAGCTCTGGGGCCAACGTCCTGACTTTC	CASSYGWDLSSGANVLTF
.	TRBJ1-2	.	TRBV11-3	TGTGCCAGCAGCTTAGGCGGGGCCCCTAACTATGGCTACACCTTC	CASSLGGAPNYGYTF
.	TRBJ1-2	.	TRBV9	TGTGCCAGCAGCACGCGCAGGGGAGACTATGGCTACACCTTC	CASSTRRGDYGYTF
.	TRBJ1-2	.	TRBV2	TGTGCCAGCAGTGTCCGGGGGGAGGCGGGCAACTATGGCTACACCTTC	CASSVRGEAGNYGYTF